This T cell receptor (beta chain) was identified during a study of blood T cell repertoires in COVID-19. At the level of the study: Italy, Spain and the United States were the sources of the convalescent and acute COVID-19 samples. T cells, B-cell-depleted T cells, or PBMCs supplied cDNA or gDNA.

As originally analysed: From reference gene primer amplification, estimates of nucleated cell counts were derived. Sequencing was performed with immunoSEQ multiplex PCR; in TCRdb, only in-frame clones are kept and a portion is missing. V and J calls and clone size are given by that table; D and trimming were obtained from the DNA. The table records 70,000 to 80,000 clones, less than 90% of them present only once. The germline V gene encodes CDR1 MNHEY and CDR2 SVGAGI. The CDR3 contains 15 residues. V lost 6 bases, J lost 0 bases, and 12 bases lay in between. The clonotype comes from a man aged 80 or over in a cohort sampled during active COVID-19. The chain couples TRBV6-5 to TRBJ1-3, with D perhaps matching TRBD1 (6 bases). Input material: peripheral blood. The CDR3: CASRAGQTSGNTIYF. CDR3 DNA sequence: TGTGCCAGCAGGGCTGGACAGACCTCTGGAAACACCATATATTTT.